A single T cell receptor (beta chain) is shown here with its context. Its antigen is still unknown. The identical CDR3 is also encoded by other nucleotide sequences in the sample. These data are taken from a study of T cell responses to AZD1222 COVID-19 vaccine. As for the study in general: The study pooled second doses at about 4 or about 12 weeks.

Findings and limits, study-wide: The donors showed a predominance of white British ancestry and of females, with possible underestimation of clonal diversity. Among AZD1222 vaccinees, only six were seropositive at baseline. Receipt of two AZD1222 doses was followed by a rise in Spike-specific TCR breadth and depth.

Sequencing was performed with immunoSEQ multiplex PCR; in TCRdb, only in-frame clones are kept and a portion is missing. Of approximately 180,000 clones in the sample, 88% were seen once. Trimming cost V 0 bases and J 2 bases, with 11 bases left between them. Germline CDR1 is SGDLS and CDR2 is YYNGEE. The CDR3 consists of 15 residues. The sequencing used peripheral blood, collected on day 0 of AZD1222 vaccination. The chain links TRBV9 to TRBJ1-2; no definite D call. The receptor comes from an adult in good health. CDR3 loop: CASSVGAATNYGYTF. CDR3 nucleotides: TGTGCCAGCAGCGTAGGGGCAGCTACCAACTATGGCTACACCTTC.